These T cell receptor beta chains were read from a single sample in a study of cytomegalovirus exposure and HLA in healthy donors. TCRdb's copy holds only in-frame clones and misses some; the assay was immunoSEQ multiplex PCR. Of some 90,000 clones in the sample, roughly 78% were seen once. The sample was PBMCs. These receptors came from a male donor in good health and CMV-seropositive. The CDR3 runs from the conserved cysteine through the conserved F or W. The order of the fields is V gene, CDR3 protein.

v_call: TRBV7-9; cdr3_aa: CASSPREQYNEQFF
v_call: TRBV2; cdr3_aa: CASSSSGPSTDTQYF
v_call: TRBV28; cdr3_aa: CASSTWTGTDF
v_call: TRBV6-5; cdr3_aa: CASSTVGQGKYGYTF
v_call: TRBV19; cdr3_aa: CASSPLAGSLWGEQFF
v_call: TRBV7-2; cdr3_aa: CASKGGGYEQYF
v_call: TRBV5-7; cdr3_aa: CASSLVGLADYNEQFF
v_call: TRBV6-6; cdr3_aa: CASRQGESQPQHF
v_call: TRBV23-1; cdr3_aa: CASSRPSGGRGDTIYF
v_call: TRBV6-1; cdr3_aa: CASSPLYQPQHF
v_call: TRBV30; cdr3_aa: CAWSVALDQPQHF
v_call: TRBV16; cdr3_aa: CASSVSGNTEAFF
v_call: TRBV7-9; cdr3_aa: CASSLRREGTSTDTQYF
v_call: TRBV5-1; cdr3_aa: CASSWSTSAGYEQYF
v_call: TRBV19; cdr3_aa: CASSIKGSSYEQYF
v_call: TRBV6-5; cdr3_aa: CASSYPPGQGLDTQYF
v_call: TRBV28; cdr3_aa: CASRRGTREQYF
v_call: TRBV19; cdr3_aa: CASSWTETYEQYF
v_call: TRBV5-6; cdr3_aa: CASSLIGPSQGLPYEQYF
v_call: TRBV6-6; cdr3_aa: CASSYSRAGAHNEQFF